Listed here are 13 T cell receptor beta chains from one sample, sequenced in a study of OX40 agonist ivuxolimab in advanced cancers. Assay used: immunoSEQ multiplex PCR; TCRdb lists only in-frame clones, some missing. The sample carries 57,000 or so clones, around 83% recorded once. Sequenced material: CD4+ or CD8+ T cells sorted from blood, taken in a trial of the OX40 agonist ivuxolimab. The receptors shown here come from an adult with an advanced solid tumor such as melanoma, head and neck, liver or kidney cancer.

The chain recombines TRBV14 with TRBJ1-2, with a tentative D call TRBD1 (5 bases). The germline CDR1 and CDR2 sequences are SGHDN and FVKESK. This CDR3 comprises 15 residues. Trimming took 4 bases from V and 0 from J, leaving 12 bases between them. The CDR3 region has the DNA TGTGCCAGCAGCCCTTTGGGGGAACCTAACTATGGCTACACCTTC. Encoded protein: CASSPLGEPNYGYTF.

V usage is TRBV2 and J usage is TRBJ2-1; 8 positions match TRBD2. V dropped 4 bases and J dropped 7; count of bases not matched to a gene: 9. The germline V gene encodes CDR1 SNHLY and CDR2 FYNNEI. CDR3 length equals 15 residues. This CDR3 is CASSVEAGGYNEQFF. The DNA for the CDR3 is TGTGCCAGCAGTGTAGAGGCGGGGGGATATAATGAGCAGTTCTTC. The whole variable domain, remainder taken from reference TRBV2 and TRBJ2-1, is EPEVTQTPSHQVTQMGQEVILRCVPISNHLYFYWYRQILGQKVEFLVSFYNNEISEKSEIFDDQFSVERPDGSNFTLKIRSTKLEDSAMYFCASSVEAGGYNEQFFGPGTRLTVL.

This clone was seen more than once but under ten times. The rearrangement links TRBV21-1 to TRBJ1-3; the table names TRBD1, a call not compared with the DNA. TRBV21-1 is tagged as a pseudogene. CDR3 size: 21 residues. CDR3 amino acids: CASSKGPGAGDRGSLGNTIYF. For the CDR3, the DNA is TGTGCCAGCAGCAAAGGCCCTGGGGCGGGGGACAGGGGCTCTCTTGGAAACACCATATATTTT.

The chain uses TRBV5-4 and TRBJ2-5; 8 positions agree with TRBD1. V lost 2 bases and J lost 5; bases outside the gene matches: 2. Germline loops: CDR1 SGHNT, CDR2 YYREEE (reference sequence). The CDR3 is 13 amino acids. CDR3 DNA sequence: TGTGCCAGCAGCTTTGGACAGGGCGAGACCCAGTACTTC. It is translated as CASSFGQGETQYF.

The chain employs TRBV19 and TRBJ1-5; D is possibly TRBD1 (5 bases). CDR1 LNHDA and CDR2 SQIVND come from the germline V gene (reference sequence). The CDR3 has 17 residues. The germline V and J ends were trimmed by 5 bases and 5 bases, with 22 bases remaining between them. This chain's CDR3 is CASSPDTNFQNDQPQHF. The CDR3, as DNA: TGTGCCAGTAGTCCGGACACGAACTTCCAAAACGATCAGCCCCAGCATTTT.

CDR3 region: CASSDRTGERETQYF. The CDR3 region has the DNA TGTGCCAGCAGTGATAGGACAGGGGAGCGAGAGACCCAGTACTTC. This sequence joins TRBV6-1 and TRBJ2-5, with TRBD1 identical over 9 bases. J gave up 4 bases and V 3 bases, and 6 bases lay outside the gene matches. The germline CDR1 and CDR2 sequences are MNHNS and SASEGT. This CDR3 contains 15 residues.

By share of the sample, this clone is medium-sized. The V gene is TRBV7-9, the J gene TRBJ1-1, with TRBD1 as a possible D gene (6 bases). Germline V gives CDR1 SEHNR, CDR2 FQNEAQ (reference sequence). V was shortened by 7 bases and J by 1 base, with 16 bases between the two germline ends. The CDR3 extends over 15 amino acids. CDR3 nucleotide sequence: TGTGCCAGCACCCTCCCTGACAGGTGGAACACTGAAGCTTTCTTT. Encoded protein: CASTLPDRWNTEAFF.

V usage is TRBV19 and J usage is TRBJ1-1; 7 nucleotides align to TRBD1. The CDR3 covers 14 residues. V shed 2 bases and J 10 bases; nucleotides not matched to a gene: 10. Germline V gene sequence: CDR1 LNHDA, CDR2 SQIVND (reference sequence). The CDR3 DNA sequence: TGTGCCAGTAGTATAACCCCGGGACAGAGGGGAGCTTTCTTT. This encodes CASSITPGQRGAFF.

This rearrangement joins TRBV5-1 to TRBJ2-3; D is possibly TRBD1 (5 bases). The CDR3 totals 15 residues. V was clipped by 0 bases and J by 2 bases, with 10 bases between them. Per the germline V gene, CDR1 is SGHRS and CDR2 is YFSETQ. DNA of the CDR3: TGCGCCAGCAGCTTGGTAGGCAGGGCCACAGATACGCAGTATTTT. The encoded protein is CASSLVGRATDTQYF.

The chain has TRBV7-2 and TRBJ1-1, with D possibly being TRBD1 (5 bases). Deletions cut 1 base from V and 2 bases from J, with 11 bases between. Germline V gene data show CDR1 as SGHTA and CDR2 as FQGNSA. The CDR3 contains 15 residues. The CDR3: CASSLGDLPNTEAFF. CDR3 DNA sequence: TGTGCCAGCAGCTTAGGGGACCTTCCAAACACTGAAGCTTTCTTT.

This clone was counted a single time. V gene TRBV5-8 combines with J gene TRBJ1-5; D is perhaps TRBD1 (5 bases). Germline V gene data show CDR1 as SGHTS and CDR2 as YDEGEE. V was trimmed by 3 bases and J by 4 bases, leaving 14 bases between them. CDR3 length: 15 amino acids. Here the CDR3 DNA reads TGTGCCAGCAGCTGGGGTGACAGAAGTAATCAGCCCCAGCATTTT. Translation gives CASSWGDRSNQPQHF.

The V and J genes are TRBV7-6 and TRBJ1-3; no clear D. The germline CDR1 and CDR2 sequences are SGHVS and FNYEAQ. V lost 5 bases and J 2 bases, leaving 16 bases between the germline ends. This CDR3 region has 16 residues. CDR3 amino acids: CASSLVSASTGNTIYF. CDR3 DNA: TGTGCCAGCAGCCTAGTATCCGCGAGTACTGGAAACACCATATATTTT. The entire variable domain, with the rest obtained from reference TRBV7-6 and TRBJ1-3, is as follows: GAGVSQSPRYKVTKRGQDVALRCDPISGHVSLYWYRQALGQGPEFLTYFNYEAQQDKSGLPNDRFSAERPEGSISTLTIQRTEQRDSAMYRCASSLVSASTGNTIYFGEGSWLTVV.

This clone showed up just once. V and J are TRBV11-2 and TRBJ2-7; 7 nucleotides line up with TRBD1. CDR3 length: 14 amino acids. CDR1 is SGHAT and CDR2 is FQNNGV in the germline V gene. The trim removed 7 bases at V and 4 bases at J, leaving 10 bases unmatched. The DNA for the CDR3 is TGTGCCAGCAACGACAGGGTTCCCCCTTACGAGCAGTACTTC. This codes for CASNDRVPPYEQYF.